A single sample gave rise to the 12 T cell receptor beta chains below, sequenced in a study of radiation and T cells in renal cell carcinoma. The assay was immunoSEQ multiplex PCR, and TCRdb's table has in-frame clones only and misses some. Seen here are about 9,000 clones, 50% to 70% observed once, and the top ten hold around 16%. Treatment denoted: 15 Gy SBRT to primary tumor, nephrectomy 4 weeks later. The source material was tumor tissue, sampled from a patient whose treatment included radiotherapy and nephrectomy. The receptors were gathered from a woman aged 50 to 60 with renal cell carcinoma.

The V gene is TRBV7-2, the J gene TRBJ2-5; 9 bases match TRBD1. CDR1 is SGHTA and CDR2 is FQGNSA in the germline V gene. The ends lost 5 bases at V and 4 bases at J; junction bases unmatched: 5. CDR3 length: 14 amino acids. CDR3 residues: CASSTKTGGETQYF. The CDR3 nucleotides are TGTGCCAGCAGCACTAAGACAGGGGGAGAGACCCAGTACTTC.

The gene calls are TRBV6-5 and TRBJ2-1, with TRBD1 matching 9 bases. V lost 7 bases to trimming and J lost 6 bases; unmatched junction nucleotides: 4. Looked up from germline, CDR1 is MNHEY and CDR2 is SVGAGI. The CDR3 extends over 13 amino acids. The CDR3 spells CASTQGASNEQFF. The CDR3 region has the DNA TGTGCCAGCACACAGGGGGCCAGCAATGAGCAGTTCTTC.

By sample share, this clone is large (0.1 to 1%). The chain links TRBV6-1 to TRBJ2-3, with 11 bases matching TRBD1. The germline V gene has CDR1 MNHNS and CDR2 SASEGT. This CDR3 contains 14 residues. V lost 7 bases and J lost 3; bases outside the gene matches: 3. The CDR3 DNA reads TGTGCCAGCATGGACAGGGGGCGGACAGATACGCAGTATTTT. Amino acids: CASMDRGRTDTQYF.

The sample holds one count of this clone. The chain employs TRBV19 and TRBJ1-3, with 7 bases aligning to TRBD1. This CDR3 contains 13 residues. Germline V gene sequence: CDR1 LNHDA, CDR2 SQIVND (reference sequence). J gave up 7 bases and V 6 bases, and 6 bases lay outside the gene matches. The CDR3 bases are TGTGCCAGTAGATCGGACAGGTGGAACACCATATATTTT. Protein product: CASRSDRWNTIYF.

This clone came up a few times. The rearrangement joins TRBV5-1 to TRBJ1-5; unclear D gene. The CDR3 has 13 amino acids. Between the trimmed V and J ends, which lost 4 bases and 0 bases, there was a span of 5 bases. The germline V gene has CDR1 SGHRS and CDR2 YFSETQ. CDR3 protein: CASSPYSNQPQHF. The CDR3 DNA reads as TGCGCCAGCAGCCCCTATAGCAATCAGCCCCAGCATTTT.

The chain employs TRBV7-2 and TRBJ2-7; TRBD1 agrees at 9 bases. The V and J ends lost 4 bases and 5 bases, in that order; junction bases with no gene match: 6. There are 14 residues in the CDR3. Germline values: CDR1 SGHTA, CDR2 FQGNSA. The DNA for the CDR3 is TGTGCCAGCAGCTCTCCGACAGGGGGAAACGAGCAGTACTTC. Translated: CASSSPTGGNEQYF.

Within the sample, this clone is medium-sized (0.01 to 0.1%). The chain has TRBV6-4 and TRBJ2-7, with D possibly being TRBD2 (5 bases). Germline V gene data show CDR1 as MRHNA and CDR2 as SNTAGT. This CDR3 is 13 amino acids long. Trimming left V 4 bases short and J 5 bases short, with 12 bases between. CDR3 amino acids: CASSARGFHEQYF. The DNA of the CDR3 is TGTGCCAGCAGTGCAAGAGGGTTCCACGAGCAGTACTTC.

This clone has a handful of counts. Additional DNA sequences in this sample encode the identical CDR3. The CDR3: CASSRGGNTIYF. In nucleotides, the CDR3 is TGTGCCAGCAGCCGTGGGGGAAACACCATATATTTT. The chain joins TRBV7-9 to TRBJ1-3, with no clear D. V was trimmed by 5 bases and J by 4 bases, leaving 6 bases between them. Per germline, CDR1 SEHNR and CDR2 FQNEAQ (reference sequence). The CDR3 loop spans 12 amino acids.

The chain links TRBV9 to TRBJ2-1; 15 bases align to TRBD2. Germline V gene sequence: CDR1 SGDLS, CDR2 YYNGEE. With 3 bases clipped from V and 7 bases from J, the junction kept 11 bases outside the gene matches. This CDR3 has 18 amino acids. The CDR3 loop is CASSARTSGGAYVNEQFF. CDR3 in DNA: TGTGCCAGCAGCGCTCGGACTAGCGGGGGGGCATATGTGAATGAGCAGTTCTTC.

The gene calls are TRBV7-2 and TRBJ2-7; D may match TRBD1 or TRBD2 (5 bases each). This CDR3 is built from 11 residues. Germline V CDR1 and CDR2: SGHTA, FQGNSA. The V gene lost 2 bases and the J gene lost 7 bases, with 6 bases spanning the gap. The CDR3 reads CASSLWGEQYF. In nucleotides, the CDR3 is TGTGCCAGCAGCTTATGGGGGGAGCAGTACTTC.

Note on this clone: Relative to the germline gene, one junction end is altered; a read error may explain this. The rearrangement uses TRBV25-1 and TRBJ2-5; no firm D call. CDR1 MGHDK and CDR2 SYGVNS come from the germline V gene. The CDR3 has 16 amino acids. CDR3 in DNA: TGTGCCAGCAGCGAATTCAAGGGCGCGGACCAAGAGACCCAGTACTTC. It is translated as CASSEFKGADQETQYF.

This chain uses TRBV5-4 with TRBJ1-1; TRBD1 matches 8 bases. CDR1 is SGHNT, CDR2 YYREEE, per germline (reference sequence). Germline trimming cut 4 bases from V and 3 bases from J; bases unmatched to any gene: 2. The CDR3 extends over 13 amino acids. CDR3 DNA: TGTGCCAGCAGCCCGACAGGGGACACTGAAGCTTTCTTT. It translates to CASSPTGDTEAFF. Combining the CDR3 with reference TRBV5-4 and TRBJ1-1 gives the whole variable domain ETGVTQSPTHLIKTRGQQVTLRCSSQSGHNTVSWYQQALGQGPQFIFQYYREEENGRGNFPPRFSGLQFPNYSSELNVNALELDDSALYLCASSPTGDTEAFFGQGTRLTVV.